These 30 T cell receptor beta chains were all obtained from the same sample, sequenced in a study of T cells after yellow fever vaccination. TCRdb called the 5' RACE reads again in MiXCR, with one record for every CDR3 protein. The sample contains hundreds of thousands of distinct CDR3 sequences, roughly an eighth of which appear only once. The sequencing used PBMCs, collected on the day of the yellow fever booster vaccination. The source of these receptors is a young man who received the YFV17D yellow fever vaccine.

The rearrangement links TRBV3-1 to TRBJ2-1; possible D gene TRBD2, 5 bases. V lost 2 bases and J lost 6, with 8 bases in between. Germline-derived CDR1 and CDR2 are LGHDT and YNNKEL (reference sequence). CDR3 length equals 13 residues. The CDR3 nucleotides are TGTGCCAGCAGCCAATCTAGCTTCAATGAGCAGTTCTTC. Translating it yields CASSQSSFNEQFF.

J is TRBJ2-4 and V is TRBV19; perhaps TRBD1 as D (6 bases). The CDR3 runs 14 residues. V was cut by 7 bases and J by 8 bases, with 18 bases left in between. Germline CDR1 and CDR2: LNHDA and SQIVND (reference sequence). The CDR3 region is CASTQGQSTDIQYF. The CDR3, as DNA: TGTGCCAGTACCCAAGGACAGTCTACGGACATTCAGTACTTC.

This chain connects TRBV6-1 to TRBJ2-3; D not certain. The germline V and J ends were trimmed by 6 bases and 3 bases, with 16 bases remaining between them. CDR1 is MNHNS and CDR2 is SASEGT in the germline V gene. The CDR3 totals 15 residues. The CDR3 DNA reads TGTGCCAGCAGACCCGGATCCTTTGGGACAGATACGCAGTATTTT. This translates into CASRPGSFGTDTQYF.

The chain has TRBV20-1 and TRBJ2-7; no definite D call. The CDR3 has 14 residues. Germline V gene data show CDR1 as DFQATT and CDR2 as SNEGSKA (reference sequence). The V end was cut by 2 bases, the J end by 2 bases, with 13 bases between. The CDR3 nucleotides read TGCAGTGCTAGACGTTCCAGACCCCCCTACGAGCAGTACTTC. Protein sequence: CSARRSRPPYEQYF.

CDR3 amino acids: CASSRQGTNEKLFF. The CDR3 nucleotides read TGTGCCAGCTCGCGACAGGGGACTAATGAAAAACTGTTTTTT. The chain employs TRBV18 and TRBJ1-4; 8 bases map to TRBD1. This CDR3 spans 14 amino acids. The germline V gene encodes CDR1 KGHSH and CDR2 LQKENI. V lost 6 bases to trimming and J lost 2 bases; unmatched junction nucleotides: 2. Full variable domain (outside the CDR3, taken from reference TRBV18 and TRBJ1-4): NAGVMQNPRHLVRRRGQEARLRCSPMKGHSHVYWYRQLPEEGLKFMVYLQKENIIDESGMPKERFSAEFPKEGPSILRIQQVVRGDSAAYFCASSRQGTNEKLFFGSGTQLSVL.

This clonotype was detected only a few times. This chain connects TRBV7-9 to TRBJ1-3; no firm D call. The germline V gene encodes CDR1 SEHNR and CDR2 FQNEAQ (reference sequence). The CDR3 is made up of 15 amino acids. The V gene lost 4 bases and the J gene lost 0 bases, with 10 bases spanning the gap. For the CDR3, the DNA is TGTGCCAGCAGCTCCCCACTATCCTCTGGAAACACCATATATTTT. Amino acids: CASSSPLSSGNTIYF.

This clonotype appeared a few times. This sequence joins TRBV20-1 and TRBJ2-1, with D maybe TRBD2 (5 bases). V was clipped by 3 bases and J by 8 bases, with 8 bases between them. Germline values: CDR1 DFQATT, CDR2 SNEGSKA (reference sequence). The CDR3 contains 11 residues. CDR3 sequence: CSASPGYEQFF. The CDR3 DNA follows: TGCAGTGCTAGCCCGGGGTATGAGCAGTTCTTC.

J is TRBJ2-7 and V is TRBV7-2, with TRBD2 matching over 10 bases. In germline, CDR1 is SGHTA, CDR2 FQGNSA. The CDR3 loop spans 18 amino acids. The V segment lost 2 bases and the J segment 0 bases; nucleotides outside the gene matches: 10. The CDR3 protein is CASSLRLAGDLSSYEQYF. The CDR3 DNA reads TGTGCCAGCAGCTTAAGGCTAGCGGGAGACCTAAGCTCCTACGAGCAGTACTTC. The whole variable domain, filled in from reference TRBV7-2 and TRBJ2-7, reads GAGVSQSPSNKVTEKGKDVELRCDPISGHTALYWYRQSLGQGLEFLIYFQGNSAPDKSGLPSDRFSAERTGGSVSTLTIQRTQQEDSAVYLCASSLRLAGDLSSYEQYFGPGTRLTVT.

This clonotype was seen more than once but under ten times. The V gene is TRBV12-3 or TRBV12-4, the J gene TRBJ1-2; tentatively, D is TRBD1 (5 bases). V lost 4 bases and J 7 bases, leaving 13 bases between the germline ends. This CDR3 is 13 amino acids long. This chain's CDR3 is CASSSDRQGGYTF. CDR3 DNA sequence: TGTGCCAGCAGTTCCGACAGACAAGGTGGCTACACCTTC.

The chain combines TRBV4-3 with TRBJ2-5; D not certain. This CDR3 is 13 amino acids long. The germline CDR1 and CDR2 sequences are LGHNA and YSLEER. V lost 4 bases, J lost 5 bases, and 11 bases lay in between. The CDR3 spells CASSPLVRETQYF. The CDR3 DNA follows: TGCGCCAGCAGCCCACTTGTTCGTGAGACCCAGTACTTC.

Written as DNA, the CDR3 is TGTGCCAGCAAAGGGGAACTGCAAAATGAAAAACTGTTTTTT. Its protein product is CASKGELQNEKLFF. The gene calls are TRBV6-1 and TRBJ1-4; weak D call: TRBD1 (5 bases). The CDR3 sequence is 14 residues long. Germline values: CDR1 MNHNS, CDR2 SASEGT. The V end lost 7 bases, the J end lost 5 bases, and 14 bases lay between the germline ends.

V usage is TRBV20-1 and J usage is TRBJ2-5; D not resolved. The germline V gene has CDR1 DFQATT and CDR2 SNEGSKA (reference sequence). Trimming took off 8 bases at V and 1 base at J, with 11 bases between the two ends. CDR3 length: 12 residues. The CDR3 is CSLLGRQETQYF. The CDR3 nucleotides are TGCAGTTTACTTGGACGCCAAGAGACCCAGTACTTC.

The chain combines TRBV7-2 with TRBJ2-7, with 9 bases matching TRBD2. The CDR3 loop spans 16 amino acids. Unmatched junction bases numbered 12, after V lost 4 bases and J lost 5 bases. Germline CDR1 and CDR2: SGHTA and FQGNSA. This CDR3 reads CASSYGLAGGSHEQYF. CDR3 nucleotides: TGTGCCAGCAGCTATGGGTTGGCGGGAGGGTCCCACGAGCAGTACTTC.

This clonotype showed up just a few times. The chain joins TRBV29-1 to TRBJ2-5; TRBD2 matches at 10 bases. J lost 5 bases, V lost 3 bases, and 9 bases had no gene match. This CDR3 is 15 amino acids long. Germline V gene sequence: CDR1 SQVTM, CDR2 ANQGSEA. The CDR3 loop is CSVDRVAGGWETQYF. DNA of the CDR3: TGCAGCGTTGATAGAGTAGCGGGGGGATGGGAGACCCAGTACTTC.

This clonotype was seen a handful of times. V and J are TRBV5-1 and TRBJ2-1, with 11 positions matching TRBD2. Looked up from germline, CDR1 is SGHRS and CDR2 is YFSETQ. The CDR3 spans 16 residues. The ends lost 1 base at V and 4 bases at J; junction bases unmatched: 4. The DNA for the CDR3 is TGCGCCAGCAGCTTGACGGGACTAGCGGAGTACAATGAGCAGTTCTTC. It yields the protein CASSLTGLAEYNEQFF.

The rearrangement links TRBV5-5 to TRBJ2-3; tentatively, D is TRBD1 (6 bases). Germline loops: CDR1 SGHKS, CDR2 YYEKEE (reference sequence). The V end was cut by 9 bases, the J end by 4 bases, with 18 bases between. This CDR3 comprises 14 residues. CDR3 sequence: CATSEDSRSDTQYF. As DNA, the CDR3 is TGTGCCACGTCTGAGGACAGTCGATCAGATACGCAGTATTTT.

Only a few counts were recorded for this clonotype. J is TRBJ1-5 and V is TRBV23-1; no clear D. TRBV23-1 is designated an ORF whose function remains uncertain. CDR3 length equals 16 residues. The ends were cut back, 0 bases at V and 5 bases at J, with 14 bases in the middle. The CDR3 spells CASSQSQQSLHQPQHF. DNA of the CDR3: TGCGCCAGCAGTCAATCGCAACAGAGTCTACATCAGCCCCAGCATTTT.

The CDR3 DNA follows: TGCAGTCAAAATCTAGCGGACAGCACAGATACGCAGTATTTT. This codes for CSQNLADSTDTQYF. This sequence joins TRBV20-1 and TRBJ2-3; 7 nucleotides match TRBD2. The CDR3 sequence is 14 residues long. The trim removed 8 bases at V and 0 bases at J, leaving 8 bases unmatched. Per the germline V gene, CDR1 is DFQATT and CDR2 is SNEGSKA (reference sequence).

This clonotype was counted a single time. The CDR3 DNA sequence: TGCGCCAGCAGCCAAGATATGGGGCTCAGGGGTACGCAGTATTTT. Its translation is CASSQDMGLRGTQYF. V is TRBV4-3 and J is TRBJ2-3; tentative D call: TRBD1 (6 bases). The CDR3 extends over 15 amino acids. Per germline, CDR1 LGHNA and CDR2 YSLEER. V lost 0 bases and J lost 8, with 15 bases in between.

The rearrangement uses TRBV2 and TRBJ2-2, with 7 bases aligning to TRBD2. Germline V CDR1 and CDR2: SNHLY, FYNNEI. This CDR3 is built from 16 residues. J gave up 4 bases and V 2 bases, and 7 bases lay outside the gene matches. CDR3 in amino acids: CASSERGRESTGELFF. The DNA of the CDR3 is TGTGCCAGCAGTGAAAGAGGGCGGGAGAGCACCGGGGAGCTGTTTTTT.

This chain links TRBV27 with TRBJ2-7, with D unclear. Germline-derived CDR1 and CDR2 are MNHEY and SMNVEV (reference sequence). The CDR3 consists of 14 residues. V was shortened by 2 bases and J by 2 bases, with 10 bases between the two germline ends. DNA of the CDR3: TGTGCCAGCAGTTTACGGGCAGAAGCCTACGAGCAGTACTTC. Its protein product is CASSLRAEAYEQYF.

J is TRBJ2-5 and V is TRBV11-1, with TRBD2 identical over 7 bases. The germline CDR1 and CDR2 sequences are SGHAT and FQDESV (reference sequence). CDR3 length equals 18 residues. V shed 5 bases, J shed 5 bases, and the junction held 20 bases outside the gene matches. The CDR3 DNA sequence: TGTGCCAGCAGCCGGATGGGGGGGAGCGGCTTCCTTTTTGAGACCCAGTACTTC. As protein: CASSRMGGSGFLFETQYF.

V gene TRBV2 combines with J gene TRBJ2-3; 9 nucleotides line up with TRBD2. Trimming removed 10 bases from V and 3 bases from J; junction bases left unmatched: 8. Germline V gene data show CDR1 as SNHLY and CDR2 as FYNNEI. CDR3 length equals 14 residues. Here the CDR3 DNA reads TGTGCCAATCGACTAGCGGAGCAAACAGATACGCAGTATTTT. It translates to CANRLAEQTDTQYF.

The rearrangement joins TRBV24-1 to TRBJ2-1; weak D call: TRBD2 (5 bases). V shed 9 bases and J shed 11 bases, with 16 bases lying between them. The CDR3 runs 12 residues. CDR1 is KGHDR and CDR2 is SFDVKD in the germline V gene. The CDR3 DNA reads TGTGCCACCGCGGTCGGACTCCTCCAGCAGTTCTTC. It is translated as CATAVGLLQQFF.

The chain recombines TRBV6-4 with TRBJ2-3; D remains unclear. Germline V gene data show CDR1 as MRHNA and CDR2 as SNTAGT. V gave up 6 bases and J gave up 4 bases, with 14 bases separating them. The CDR3 is 14 amino acids. As DNA, the CDR3 is TGTGCCAGCAGCGACAATTTCGGAGCAGATACGCAGTATTTT. Translation: CASSDNFGADTQYF.

This clonotype was observed a handful of times. The V call is TRBV20-1, the J call TRBJ2-5; 7 bases align to TRBD2. The CDR3 covers 15 residues. Losses at the gene ends were 3 bases for V and 4 bases for J; bases not matched to a gene: 11. Germline-derived CDR1 and CDR2 are DFQATT and SNEGSKA (reference sequence). The DNA for the CDR3 is TGCAGTGCTAGTCTTCCAGCGGGAAGGGCAGAGACCCAGTACTTC. Translated, it gives CSASLPAGRAETQYF.

The chain links TRBV27 to TRBJ2-7; TRBD1 might be the D (7 bases). From germline, CDR1 is MNHEY and CDR2 SMNVEV (reference sequence). The CDR3 has 15 residues. With 8 bases removed from V and 3 bases from J, the gap between germline ends came to 20 bases. CDR3 bases: TGTGCCAGCGGCCTAGCTTTCAGGGGGGACTACGAGCAGTACTTC. Encoded protein: CASGLAFRGDYEQYF.

This chain uses TRBV20-1 with TRBJ2-3; 14 nucleotides line up with TRBD2. The length of the CDR3 is 17 residues. The germline CDR1 and CDR2 sequences are DFQATT and SNEGSKA (reference sequence). The CDR3 spells CSETHHGTSGRRDTQYF. The CDR3 DNA sequence: TGCAGCGAAACCCATCATGGGACTAGCGGGAGAAGAGATACGCAGTATTTT.

The gene calls are TRBV10-3 and TRBJ1-4; no reliable D call. CDR3 length: 13 amino acids. The V gene's germline CDR1 is ENHRY and CDR2 SYGVKD. The V and J ends lost 10 bases and 0 bases respectively, with 9 bases between them. Written as DNA, the CDR3 is TGTGCCAGCCACAGCGCAACTAATGAAAAACTGTTTTTT. It is translated as CASHSATNEKLFF.

This clonotype was seen a handful of times. This chain links TRBV7-3 with TRBJ2-7, with 8 bases that match TRBD1. This CDR3 contains 13 residues. J gave up 5 bases and V 5 bases, and 5 bases lay outside the gene matches. Germline lookup yields CDR1 SGHTA and CDR2 FQGTGA. The CDR3 region is CASSLTGADEQYF. The CDR3 DNA follows: TGTGCCAGCAGCCTGACAGGGGCGGACGAGCAGTACTTC.